These 29 T cell receptor beta chains came from one sample sequenced in a study of identical twins. TCRdb re-derived calls from the 5' RACE reads in MiXCR, one entry per CDR3 protein. This sample yields roughly 280,000 distinct CDR3 sequences, of which 7.5% to 9.5% are seen a single time; 7% to 8.5% belongs to the top ten. The sample was also reused in another study, on yellow fever vaccine responses in identical twins.

What was sequenced was CD8+ T cells sorted from blood. The source of these receptors is a woman younger than 30 in good health.

This chain joins TRBV4-3 and TRBJ1-1; 9 bases align to TRBD1. The CDR3 is made up of 15 amino acids. CDR1 LGHNA and CDR2 YSLEER come from the germline V gene. Germline trimming cut 2 bases from V and 6 bases from J; bases unmatched to any gene: 7. The DNA for the CDR3 is TGCGCCAGCAGCCAAACCGGGACAGGGTGGCCTGAAGCTTTCTTT. Protein product: CASSQTGTGWPEAFF.

In this sample, this clonotype turned up many times. The V gene is TRBV29-1, the J gene TRBJ2-7, with D possibly being TRBD2 (6 bases). Germline assignment: CDR1 SQVTM and CDR2 ANQGSEA. This CDR3 has 14 residues. Trimming took 7 bases from V and 7 from J, leaving 23 bases between them. The DNA of the CDR3 is TGCAGCGCCACCCCCGGGACTTCTCCCTGGGAGCAGTACTTC. As protein: CSATPGTSPWEQYF.

This clonotype was recorded many times. The gene calls are TRBV28 and TRBJ2-5, with D unclear. The CDR3 contains 14 residues. V lost 3 bases and J lost 2, with 10 bases in between. Germline CDR1 and CDR2: MDHEN and SYDVKM. CDR3 nucleotide sequence: TGTGCCAGCAGTTTGATGACACCTCAAGAGACCCAGTACTTC. Its translation is CASSLMTPQETQYF.

This chain joins TRBV5-6 and TRBJ2-3; TRBD1 agrees at 9 bases. Germline lookup yields CDR1 SGHDT and CDR2 YYEEEE. This CDR3 is 14 amino acids long. The junction had 4 bases not matched to a gene; V was cut back by 5 bases and J by 3 bases. The CDR3 loop is CASSRDRETDTQYF. The CDR3 coding sequence is TGTGCCAGCAGTAGGGACAGGGAGACAGATACGCAGTATTTT.

This clonotype was recorded many times. The chain carries TRBV7-9 and TRBJ2-2; D call uncertain. Germline CDR1 is SEHNR and CDR2 is FQNEAQ (reference sequence). The CDR3 is 15 amino acids. Trimming removed 4 bases at V and 6 bases at J, with 15 bases between. The chain's CDR3 is CASSSPRGPPGELFF. CDR3 nucleotides: TGTGCCAGCAGCTCGCCTAGAGGCCCCCCCGGGGAGCTGTTTTTT.

J is TRBJ2-7 and V is TRBV29-1; TRBD1 agrees at 9 bases. After removal of 0 bases from V and 5 bases from J, the junction contained 8 bases not matched to a gene. This CDR3 has 15 amino acids. CDR1 and CDR2 (germline): SQVTM, ANQGSEA. The CDR3 reads CSVEDQGQGPHEQYF. The CDR3 coding sequence is TGCAGCGTTGAAGATCAAGGACAGGGGCCCCACGAGCAGTACTTC.

The V call is TRBV7-8, the J call TRBJ2-1; D is ambiguous. V dropped 5 bases and J dropped 10 bases, with 12 bases sitting between them. The CDR3 contains 12 residues. CDR1 and CDR2 from the germline V gene are SGHVS and FQNEAQ. The DNA of the CDR3 is TGTGCCAGCAGCGAGCCGGGCTCCGAGCAGTTCTTC. This codes for CASSEPGSEQFF.

This clonotype was counted a few times. V usage is TRBV29-1 and J usage is TRBJ2-1; a possible D gene is TRBD1 (5 bases). In germline, CDR1 is SQVTM, CDR2 ANQGSEA. Trimming stripped 0 bases from V and 7 bases from J, with 16 bases between. The CDR3 spans 15 residues. This CDR3 reads CSVEEVTREGNEQFF. CDR3 nucleotides: TGCAGCGTTGAAGAAGTGACCAGGGAAGGGAATGAGCAGTTCTTC.

The chain has TRBV20-1 and TRBJ1-4; D not certain. Germline values: CDR1 DFQATT, CDR2 SNEGSKA (reference sequence). CDR3 length: 15 residues. With 1 base removed from V and 0 bases from J, the gap between germline ends came to 9 bases. The CDR3: CSARGPDATNEKLFF. Here the CDR3 DNA reads TGCAGTGCTAGAGGGCCCGATGCAACTAATGAAAAACTGTTTTTT.

This clonotype turned up a few times. V usage is TRBV4-3 and J usage is TRBJ2-3; D ambiguous. Trimming left V 3 bases short and J 4 bases short, with 14 bases between. This CDR3 is 15 amino acids long. Germline CDR1 is LGHNA and CDR2 is YSLEER. CDR3 DNA sequence: TGCGCCAGCAGCCAGGACCCCGTGGGCGCAGATACGCAGTATTTT. Translated: CASSQDPVGADTQYF.

This clonotype has more than one count but fewer than ten. This chain connects TRBV6-5 to TRBJ2-3; TRBD2 is a possible D gene (5 bases). The V end lost 2 bases, the J end lost 0 bases, and 9 bases lay between the germline ends. The CDR3 is 15 residues long. From germline, CDR1 is MNHEY and CDR2 SVGAGI. The CDR3 sequence is CASSYSGTSTDTQYF. CDR3 nucleotides: TGTGCCAGCAGTTACAGCGGTACTAGCACAGATACGCAGTATTTT.

This clonotype has a count of ten or more. The chain links TRBV12-3 or TRBV12-4 to TRBJ2-3; 8 nucleotides align to TRBD2. This CDR3 region has 17 residues. The V and J ends lost 6 bases and 6 bases, in that order; junction bases with no gene match: 17. The CDR3 bases are TGTGCCAGCAGAGACGGTGGAGCGGGAGTTCGGATGGATACGCAGTATTTT. It translates to CASRDGGAGVRMDTQYF.

This clonotype was observed a few times. The J gene is TRBJ2-1, the V gene TRBV20-1; 10 nucleotides agree with TRBD2. Germline-derived CDR1 and CDR2 are DFQATT and SNEGSKA (reference sequence). The CDR3 has 14 residues. V shed 5 bases, J shed 7 bases, and the junction held 8 bases outside the gene matches. Here the CDR3 DNA reads TGCAGTGCTCCGCCTAGCGGGAGTGTGAATGAGCAGTTCTTC. Translated: CSAPPSGSVNEQFF.

This clonotype was seen at least ten times. The chain joins TRBV4-2 to TRBJ2-1; 12 nucleotides agree with TRBD2. J was trimmed by 8 bases and V by 4 bases; bases with no gene match: 15. The germline V gene encodes CDR1 LGHNA and CDR2 YNFKEQ. This CDR3 contains 18 residues. Here the CDR3 reads CASSRNWASGRAEDEQFF. CDR3 DNA: TGTGCCAGCAGCCGTAACTGGGCTAGCGGGAGGGCCGAGGATGAGCAGTTCTTC.

In its sample, this clonotype was seen many times. The V gene is TRBV5-1, the J gene TRBJ2-7; the D gene is possibly TRBD1 (5 bases). CDR1 and CDR2 from the germline V gene are SGHRS and YFSETQ. The CDR3 loop spans 16 amino acids. With 3 bases removed from V and 2 bases from J, the gap between germline ends came to 18 bases. CDR3 sequence: CASSWTWGDPTYEQYF. The CDR3 DNA follows: TGCGCCAGCAGCTGGACCTGGGGCGATCCAACCTACGAGCAGTACTTC.

This clonotype was counted at least ten times. The chain has TRBV29-1 and TRBJ2-3; 12 bases line up with TRBD1. The germline CDR1 and CDR2 sequences are SQVTM and ANQGSEA. The CDR3 consists of 17 residues. Unmatched junction bases numbered 15, after V lost 6 bases and J lost 5 bases. This CDR3 reads CSVDNGRDRGRKDTQYF. CDR3 nucleotides: TGCAGCGTCGACAATGGCCGGGACAGGGGGCGCAAAGATACGCAGTATTTT.

This chain's CDR3 is CASGLVLAGGGNEQFF. The CDR3 coding sequence is TGTGCTAGTGGTTTGGTGCTAGCGGGAGGTGGCAATGAGCAGTTCTTC. This chain links TRBV12-5 with TRBJ2-1; TRBD2 agrees at 11 bases. Germline V gene data show CDR1 as LGHNT and CDR2 as FRNRAP. V lost 0 bases to trimming and J lost 6 bases; unmatched junction nucleotides: 4. The CDR3 runs to 16 residues.

The chain combines TRBV7-6 with TRBJ2-5; 11 bases align to TRBD2. CDR3 size: 16 residues. The V and J ends lost 2 bases and 5 bases, in that order; junction bases with no gene match: 7. Germline values: CDR1 SGHVS, CDR2 FNYEAQ. The CDR3 loop is CASSLLLAGVTETQYF. The CDR3 coding sequence is TGTGCCAGCAGCTTATTACTAGCGGGAGTTACGGAGACCCAGTACTTC.

This clonotype was observed a few times. The chain is built from TRBV4-1 and TRBJ1-6, with a weak D call TRBD1 (5 bases). CDR1 is MGHRA and CDR2 is YSYEKL in the germline V gene. The CDR3 extends over 15 amino acids. Deletions cut 0 bases from V and 9 bases from J, with 12 bases between. The CDR3: CASSQDLGGGSPLHF. As DNA, the CDR3 is TGCGCCAGCAGCCAAGATTTGGGGGGAGGTTCACCCCTCCACTTT.

This clonotype occurred many times. The chain has TRBV29-1 and TRBJ2-7, with a tentative D call TRBD2 (6 bases). The CDR3 has 13 residues. The germline gives CDR1 SQVTM, CDR2 ANQGSEA. V shed 7 bases and J shed 1 base, with 14 bases lying between them. The CDR3 sequence: CSAWRRDSYEQYF. In nucleotides, the CDR3 is TGCAGCGCTTGGAGGCGGGATTCCTACGAGCAGTACTTC.

The CDR3 protein is CASSLAGEGETQYF. The CDR3 bases are TGTGCCAGCAGCTTAGCGGGGGAAGGGGAGACCCAGTACTTC. This sequence joins TRBV7-3 and TRBJ2-5; 7 bases fit TRBD2. Germline V CDR1 and CDR2: SGHTA, FQGTGA. The CDR3 contains 14 residues. The junction had 5 bases not matched to a gene; V was cut back by 2 bases and J by 5 bases.

This clonotype was found a few times. The chain employs TRBV29-1 and TRBJ2-2; D gene ambiguous. The germline gives CDR1 SQVTM, CDR2 ANQGSEA. Trimming cost V 1 base and J 7 bases, with 7 bases left between them. This CDR3 contains 12 residues. The CDR3 DNA reads TGCAGCGTTGAAGCGGCGGTCGGGGAGCTGTTTTTT. Protein product: CSVEAAVGELFF.

This clonotype has only a few counts. The chain couples TRBV11-3 to TRBJ2-1, with a weak D call TRBD2 (6 bases). Trimming stripped 2 bases from V and 5 bases from J, with 7 bases between. Germline CDR1 SGHNT, CDR2 YENEEA. The CDR3 consists of 13 residues. The CDR3 region is CASSLPGDNEQFF. Here the CDR3 DNA reads TGTGCCAGCAGCTTACCGGGGGACAATGAGCAGTTCTTC.

This clonotype has more than one count but fewer than ten. This chain links TRBV12-3 or TRBV12-4 with TRBJ2-3; D gene uncertain. With 1 base removed from V and 2 bases from J, the gap between germline ends came to 10 bases. The length of the CDR3 is 15 residues. For the CDR3, the DNA is TGTGCCAGCAGTTTAGATCAGGAATCCACAGATACGCAGTATTTT. It encodes CASSLDQESTDTQYF.

This chain connects TRBV12-3 or TRBV12-4 to TRBJ2-1, with 10 bases that match TRBD2. The CDR3 totals 14 residues. Unmatched junction bases numbered 6, after V lost 4 bases and J lost 9 bases. CDR3 in DNA: TGTGCCAGCAGTTCTCTAGCGGGGGCTCGTGAGCAGTTCTTC. As protein: CASSSLAGAREQFF.

The chain links TRBV3-1 to TRBJ2-1; D is uncertain. Deletions cut 6 bases from V and 6 bases from J, with 12 bases between. The CDR3 extends over 13 amino acids. CDR1 and CDR2 from the germline V gene are LGHDT and YNNKEL (reference sequence). DNA of the CDR3: TGTGCCAGCAGTGGTATTCGAATCAATGAGCAGTTCTTC. It specifies CASSGIRINEQFF.

This clonotype has ten or more counts. The rearrangement uses TRBV5-1 and TRBJ2-5; perhaps TRBD2 as D (5 bases). V was clipped by 1 base and J by 2 bases, with 15 bases between them. The CDR3 is made up of 16 amino acids. Germline-derived CDR1 and CDR2 are SGHRS and YFSETQ. The CDR3 spells CASSLRRQQVQETQYF. The CDR3, as DNA: TGCGCCAGCAGCTTGCGGAGGCAGCAAGTACAAGAGACCCAGTACTTC.

This clonotype was seen only a few times. Here the CDR3 reads CASSPTRPTGELFF. For the CDR3, the DNA is TGTGCCAGCTCCCCCACTAGACCCACCGGGGAGCTGTTTTTT. V gene TRBV7-2 combines with J gene TRBJ2-2; D is perhaps TRBD2 (5 bases). With 8 bases removed from V and 4 bases from J, the gap between germline ends came to 14 bases. This CDR3 comprises 14 residues. The germline V gene encodes CDR1 SGHTA and CDR2 FQGNSA.

This clonotype was seen at least ten times. V and J are TRBV12-3 or TRBV12-4 and TRBJ2-7, with 7 nucleotides matching TRBD2. The CDR3 runs 14 residues. V was clipped by 10 bases and J by 2 bases; unmatched bases: 11. The CDR3 region is CATQWGGGPYEQYF. The CDR3 nucleotides read TGTGCCACCCAATGGGGGGGGGGTCCCTACGAGCAGTACTTC.